This T cell receptor (beta chain) was identified during a study of blood T cell repertoires in COVID-19. Here immunoSEQ multiplex PCR was the method, and the copy in TCRdb shows in-frame clones only, minus some. The table includes around 140,000 clones, 88% detected once. This TCR was sampled from a man between 65 and 85 years old with acute or convalescent COVID-19. The specimen was peripheral blood.

DNA of the CDR3: TGTGCCAGCAGCCGGCGCGACAGGGAAGGTGAAAAACTGTTTTTT. This gives the protein CASSRRDREGEKLFF. The rearrangement uses TRBV3-1 (or the pseudogene TRBV3-2) and TRBJ1-4; TRBD1 matches 7 bases. V was pared by 4 bases and J by 7 bases, with 9 bases of the junction left unmatched. In germline, CDR1 is LGHDT, CDR2 YNNKEL (reference sequence). The CDR3 extends over 15 amino acids.